This paragraph covers one T cell receptor beta chain sequence. Its target antigen remains unknown. Base qualities are not at hand, and no much larger clone is one base apart. Measured from the cysteine to the phenylalanine, the CDR3 is 13 residues long. The CDR3 DNA has 39 bases and is translated from base 1. V is trimmed back by 7 bases and J by 2 bases, and the junction contains 3 bases that no gene match accounts for. CDR1 SNHLY and CDR2 FYNNEI are derived from the germline V gene. These data are taken from a study of shared clonotypes between healthy human individuals (dated by TCRdb to the early 2020s). For the wider study: The cohort comprised a couple of women and a few men aged 18 to 49 years. Per donor, three plates each were used for CD4 naive and CD4 memory, two for CD8 naive, and one for CD8 memory. To estimate repertoire size and how much clonotypes are shared between individuals, the study performed deep sequencing of blood TCR repertoires from roughly five healthy adults. To increase sequencing depth and limit assay-specific biases, TCR repertoire library preparation and sequencing were carried out by different laboratories using diverse techniques. Leukapheresis yielded between about 0.94 and 9.5 billion PBMCs per donor. The investigation overall reported the following: Naive subsets generally had larger estimated clonotype richness than memory subsets did. Based on pairwise subsampling, the degree of clonotype sharing among donors was expected to be affected by sequencing depth. Because the study included only a small number of donors, the genetic and exposure-history diversity represented was limited. Even with the large sequencing depth, rarefaction of the sorted-subset datasets indicated that sequencing was incomplete. Sampling was restricted to blood, and TCR repertoires in tissues likely differ from the TCR repertoires found in blood. Clonotypes shared by all four sorted-subset donors showed higher generation probabilities than non-shared clonotypes. Sharing across several donors was observed for around 5% of naive CD4, 3.5% of naive CD8, about 2.3% of memory CD4, and approximately 0.41% of memory CD8 clonotypes.

For the CD8 naive samples, CD45RO-negative cells were positively selected for CCR7, yielding a CD45RA+CCR7+ population from which TemRA cells were excluded. The donors were healthy, HIV-negative adults with no recently reported acute infections or vaccinations. Every donor was a Caucasian adult residing in Nashville, Tennessee, USA. Blood was obtained by leukapheresis, after which PBMCs were separated by Ficoll-Histopaque density gradient centrifugation and cryopreserved in liquid nitrogen vapor phase. Analytical flow cytometry was used to check the purity and quantity of every magnetically sorted T cell population. Each sorted fraction had its genomic DNA isolated and then quantified by UV absorbance on a Nanodrop 2000c. Using the deep immunoSEQ assay, multiplex PCR amplified TCR CDR3 regions from genomic DNA. Extracted genomic DNA from each cell subset was distributed evenly across all wells of several immunoSEQ 96-well plates, and each plate was treated as a replicate. For sorted subsets, each replicate PCR was loaded with about 0.2 ug genomic DNA, equivalent to 30,000 or so T cell genomes. The purified libraries were quantified using a Qubit 3.0 fluorometer, sized with a Bioanalyzer 2100, and then quantified again using the KAPA Library Quantification kit. A separate single-read 150-cycle Illumina NextSeq 550 flow cell was used to sequence each immunoSEQ 96-well plate. The source study handled its data this way. The immunoSEQ output contained only junctional sequences without quality scores, so filtering could not match that applied to full-length reads. Sequences were annotated with PyIR, a Python wrapper for IgBLAST v1.9, using IMGT germline references to assign V/J genes and CDR3. Reads were filtered out if the reads had weak V/J assignments (E-value above 1e-6), no CDR3, stop codons, out-of-frame junctions, or ambiguous translated residues. V3J clonotypes were defined by identical inferred V gene, J gene, and CDR3 amino acid sequence. To compute the percentage overlap between repertoires, the number of shared unique clonotypes was divided by the size of the smaller repertoire. Three approaches were used to assess repertoire richness: RTK rarefaction, the Chao1 estimator, and Recon v2.1 estimates of unobserved clonotypes. For all TCRbeta clonotypes obtained by the gDNA method from four donors, generation probabilities were computed with OLGA. TCRdb took over this immuneACCESS table, retaining in-frame rearrangements with V and J assigned. Such tables are incomplete; in checked studies, under half of the missing clones stem from an unresolved V gene, and the remainder is unexplained. From that table come the V and J calls and clone size; the DNA was used to work out D and trimming. For this sample the table gives hundreds of thousands of clones, of which about 92% were detected only once. The ten largest clones add up to less than 25% of the sample.

The sequencing sample was made of naive CD8+ T cells sorted from blood. The sample's cell subset or site label, decoded: CD45RA+CCR7+. The TCR sequence derives from a young man in good health. The sequence is built from TRBV2 and TRBJ2-7; 9 central nucleotides agree with TRBD1. The DNA sequence is given as TGTGCCAGCATAAGGACAGGGGCCTACGAGCAGTACTTC. Translated, this is CASIRTGAYEQYF.